This entry concerns a single T cell receptor (beta chain). Its antigen is undetermined. The record originates from a study of regulatory T cells in long-lasting Graves disease. Across the study: Positive TSH receptor antibodies alongside over 5 years of antithyroid drugs were what marked Graves' disease as persistent. Study-wide results and limits: Between persistent patients, roughly 2,600 public clonotypes were shared, exceeding the roughly 1,000 shared between new patients.

The authors built TCR beta libraries using iRepertoire HTBI primers and Arm-PCR of CDR3 regions. TCRdb reprocessed the multiplex PCR reads via MiXCR and lists one record per CDR3 protein. This sample has a few hundred thousand distinct CDR3 sequences, with 23% found just once. Noted time point: persistent/refractory GD, antithyroid drugs over 5 years with positive TRAb. Following extraction of RNA from PBMCs, that RNA was used to make the TCR library. This sequence was found in a female donor with Graves disease. The sequencing used peripheral blood mononuclear cells (PBMCs), collected when the disease was refractory, from a patient treated with antithyroid drugs.

The CDR3 nucleotides read TGCAGTGCGAGTCGCGTTAATGGAAACACCATATATTTT. It translates to CSASRVNGNTIYF. The V gene is TRBV20-1, the J gene TRBJ1-3; D gene ambiguous. V lost 6 bases to trimming and J lost 3 bases, with 12 bases between them. This CDR3 has 13 residues. Per germline, CDR1 DFQATT and CDR2 SNEGSKA (reference sequence).